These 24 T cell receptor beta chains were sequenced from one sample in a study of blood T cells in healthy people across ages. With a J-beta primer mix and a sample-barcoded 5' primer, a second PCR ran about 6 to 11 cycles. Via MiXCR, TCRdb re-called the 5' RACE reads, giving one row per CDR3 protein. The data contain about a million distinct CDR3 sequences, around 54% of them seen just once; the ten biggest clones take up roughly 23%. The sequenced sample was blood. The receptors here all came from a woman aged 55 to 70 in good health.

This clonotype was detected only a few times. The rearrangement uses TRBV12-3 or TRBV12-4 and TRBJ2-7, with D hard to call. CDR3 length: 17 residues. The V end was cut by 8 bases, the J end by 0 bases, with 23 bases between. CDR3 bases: TGTGCCAGCGGGCCCTACCCCGACATGGGAAGCTCCTACGAGCAGTACTTC. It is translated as CASGPYPDMGSSYEQYF.

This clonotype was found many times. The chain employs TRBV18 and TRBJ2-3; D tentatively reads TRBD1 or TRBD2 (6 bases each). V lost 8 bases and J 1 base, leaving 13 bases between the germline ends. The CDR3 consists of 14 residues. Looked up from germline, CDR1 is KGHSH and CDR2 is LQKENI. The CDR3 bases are TGTGCCAGCCGAGGGGGGACCCGCACAGATACGCAGTATTTT. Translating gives CASRGGTRTDTQYF.

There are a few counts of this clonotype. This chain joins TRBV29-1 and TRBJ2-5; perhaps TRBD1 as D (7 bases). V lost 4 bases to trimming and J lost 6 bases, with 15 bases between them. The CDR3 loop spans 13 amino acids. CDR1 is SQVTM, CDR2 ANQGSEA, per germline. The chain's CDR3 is CSVAVTGRQTQYF. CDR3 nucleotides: TGCAGCGTTGCCGTGACAGGGAGGCAGACCCAGTACTTC. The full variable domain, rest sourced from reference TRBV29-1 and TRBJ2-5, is SAVISQKPSRDICQRGTSLTIQCQVDSQVTMMFWYRQQPGQSLTLIATANQGSEATYESGFVIDKFPISRPNLTFSTLTVSNMSPEDSSIYLCSVAVTGRQTQYFGPGTRLLVL.

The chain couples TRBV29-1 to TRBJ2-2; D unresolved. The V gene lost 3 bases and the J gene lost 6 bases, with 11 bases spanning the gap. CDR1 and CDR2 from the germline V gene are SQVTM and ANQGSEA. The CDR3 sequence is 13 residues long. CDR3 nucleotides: TGCAGCGTTGACAGAGTAGGCGCCGGGGAGCTGTTTTTT. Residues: CSVDRVGAGELFF.

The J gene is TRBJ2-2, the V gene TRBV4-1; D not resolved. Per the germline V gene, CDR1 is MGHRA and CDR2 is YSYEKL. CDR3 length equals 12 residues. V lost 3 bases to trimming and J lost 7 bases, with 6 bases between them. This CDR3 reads CASSHNSGELFF. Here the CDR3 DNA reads TGCGCCAGCAGCCACAATAGCGGGGAGCTGTTTTTT.

The CDR3 coding sequence is TGCGCCAGCAGCGATCCCCAGGGGGCCGAAGAGGCCCAGTACTTC. It encodes CASSDPQGAEEAQYF. The chain carries TRBV5-1 and TRBJ2-7; TRBD1 agrees at 8 bases. Trimming at V came to 4 bases and at J to 10 bases, leaving 16 bases not matched to a gene. CDR1 and CDR2 from the germline V gene are SGHRS and YFSETQ. The CDR3 has 15 amino acids.

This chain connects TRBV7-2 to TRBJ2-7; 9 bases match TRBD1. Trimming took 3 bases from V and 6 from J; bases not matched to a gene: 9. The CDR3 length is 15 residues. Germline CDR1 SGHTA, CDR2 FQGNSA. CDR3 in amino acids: CASSFLPGQGGEQYF. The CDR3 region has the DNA TGTGCCAGCAGCTTTTTACCGGGACAGGGCGGCGAGCAGTACTTC.

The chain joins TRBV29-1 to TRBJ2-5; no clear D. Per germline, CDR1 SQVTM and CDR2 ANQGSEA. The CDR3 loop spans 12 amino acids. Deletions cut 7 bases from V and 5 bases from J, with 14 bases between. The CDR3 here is CSDTPERETQYF. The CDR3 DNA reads TGCAGCGATACACCCGAGAGGGAGACCCAGTACTTC.

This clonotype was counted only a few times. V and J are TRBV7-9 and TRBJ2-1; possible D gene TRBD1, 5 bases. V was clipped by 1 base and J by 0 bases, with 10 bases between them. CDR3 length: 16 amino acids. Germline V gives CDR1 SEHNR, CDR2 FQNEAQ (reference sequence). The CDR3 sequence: CASSLDTGLSYNEQFF. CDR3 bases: TGTGCCAGCAGCTTAGATACAGGCCTCTCCTACAATGAGCAGTTCTTC.

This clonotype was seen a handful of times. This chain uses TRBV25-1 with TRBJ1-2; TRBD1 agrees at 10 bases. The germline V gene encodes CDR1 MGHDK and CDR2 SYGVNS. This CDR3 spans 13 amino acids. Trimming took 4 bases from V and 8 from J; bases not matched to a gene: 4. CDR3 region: CASSADRGRGYTF. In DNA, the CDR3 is TGTGCCAGCAGTGCAGACAGGGGGCGCGGCTACACCTTC.

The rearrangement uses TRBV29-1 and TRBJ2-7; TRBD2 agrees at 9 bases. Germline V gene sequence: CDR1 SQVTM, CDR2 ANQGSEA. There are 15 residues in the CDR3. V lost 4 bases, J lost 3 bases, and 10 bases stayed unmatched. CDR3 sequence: CSVGILAGSNYEQYF. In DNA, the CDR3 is TGCAGCGTTGGCATTCTAGCGGGGAGTAACTACGAGCAGTACTTC.

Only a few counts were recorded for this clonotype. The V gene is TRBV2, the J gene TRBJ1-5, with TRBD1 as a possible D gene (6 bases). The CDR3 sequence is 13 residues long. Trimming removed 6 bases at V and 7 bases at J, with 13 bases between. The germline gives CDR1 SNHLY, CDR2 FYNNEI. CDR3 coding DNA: TGTGCCAGCAGACGACAGGAATTGCAGCCCCAGCATTTT. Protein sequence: CASRRQELQPQHF.

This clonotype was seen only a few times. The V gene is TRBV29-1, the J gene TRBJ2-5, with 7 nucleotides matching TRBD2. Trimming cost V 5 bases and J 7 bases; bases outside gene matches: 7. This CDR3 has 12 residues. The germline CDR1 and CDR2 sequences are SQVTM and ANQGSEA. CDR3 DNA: TGCAGCGTTAGAGCTAGCGGAGGGACCCAGTACTTC. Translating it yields CSVRASGGTQYF.

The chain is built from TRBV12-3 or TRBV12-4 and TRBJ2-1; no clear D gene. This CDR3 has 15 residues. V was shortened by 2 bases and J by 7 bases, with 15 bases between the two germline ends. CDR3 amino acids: CASSLYPSLGNEQFF. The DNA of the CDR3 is TGTGCCAGCAGTTTATACCCATCCCTGGGGAATGAGCAGTTCTTC.

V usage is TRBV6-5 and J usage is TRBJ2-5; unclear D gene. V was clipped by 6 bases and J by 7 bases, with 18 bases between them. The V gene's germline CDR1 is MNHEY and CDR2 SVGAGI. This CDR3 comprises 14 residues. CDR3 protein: CASSRDLKDATQYF. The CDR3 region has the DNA TGTGCCAGCAGCCGCGACCTGAAAGATGCGACCCAGTACTTC.

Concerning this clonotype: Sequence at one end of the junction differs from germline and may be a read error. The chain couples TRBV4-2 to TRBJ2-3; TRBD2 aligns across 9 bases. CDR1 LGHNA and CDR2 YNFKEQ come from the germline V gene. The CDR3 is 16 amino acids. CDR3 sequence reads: CASGQDEAGGTDTQYF. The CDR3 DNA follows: TGTGCCAGCGGCCAAGATGAGGCGGGGGGGACAGATACGCAGTATTTT.

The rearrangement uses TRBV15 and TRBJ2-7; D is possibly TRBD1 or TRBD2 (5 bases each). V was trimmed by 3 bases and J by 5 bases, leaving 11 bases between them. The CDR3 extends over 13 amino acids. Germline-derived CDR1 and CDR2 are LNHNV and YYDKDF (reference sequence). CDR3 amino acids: CATSSLGPDEQYF. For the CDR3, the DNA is TGTGCCACCAGCAGCCTGGGACCGGACGAGCAGTACTTC. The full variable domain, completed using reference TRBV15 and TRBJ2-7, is DAMVIQNPRYQVTQFGKPVTLSCSQTLNHNVMYWYQQKSSQAPKLLFHYYDKDFNNEADTPDNFQSRRPNTSFCFLDIRSPGLGDTAMYLCATSSLGPDEQYFGPGTRLTVT.

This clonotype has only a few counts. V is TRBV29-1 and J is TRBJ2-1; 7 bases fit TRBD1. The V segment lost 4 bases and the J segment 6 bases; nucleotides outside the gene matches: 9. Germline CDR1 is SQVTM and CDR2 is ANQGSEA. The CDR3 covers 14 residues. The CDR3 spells CSVGGGSVGNEQFF. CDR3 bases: TGCAGCGTTGGAGGGGGCAGCGTCGGCAATGAGCAGTTCTTC.

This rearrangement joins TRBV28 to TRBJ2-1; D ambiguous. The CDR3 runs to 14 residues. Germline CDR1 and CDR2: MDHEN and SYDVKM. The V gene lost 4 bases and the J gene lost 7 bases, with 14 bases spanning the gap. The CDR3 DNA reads TGTGCCAGCAGTTCCCCCCCAATAAGGAATGAGCAGTTCTTC. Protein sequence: CASSSPPIRNEQFF.

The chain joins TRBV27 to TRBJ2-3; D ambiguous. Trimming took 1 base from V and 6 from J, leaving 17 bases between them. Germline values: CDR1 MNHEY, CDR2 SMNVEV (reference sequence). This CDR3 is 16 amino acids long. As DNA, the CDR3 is TGTGCCAGCAGTTTATACGACACACGGGTCCGGGATACGCAGTATTTT. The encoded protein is CASSLYDTRVRDTQYF.

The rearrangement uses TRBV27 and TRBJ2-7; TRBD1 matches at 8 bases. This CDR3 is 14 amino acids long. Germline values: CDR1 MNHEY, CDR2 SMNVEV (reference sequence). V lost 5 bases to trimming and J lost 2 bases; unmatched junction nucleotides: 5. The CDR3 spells CASSKGQEPYEQYF. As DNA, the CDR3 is TGTGCCAGCAGTAAGGGACAGGAGCCCTACGAGCAGTACTTC.

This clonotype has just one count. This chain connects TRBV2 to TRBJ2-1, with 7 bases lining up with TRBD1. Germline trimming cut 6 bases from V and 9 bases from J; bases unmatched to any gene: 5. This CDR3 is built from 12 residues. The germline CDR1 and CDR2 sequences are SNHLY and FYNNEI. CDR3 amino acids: CASRQGLGEQFF. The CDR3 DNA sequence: TGTGCCAGCAGACAGGGGCTAGGTGAGCAGTTCTTC.

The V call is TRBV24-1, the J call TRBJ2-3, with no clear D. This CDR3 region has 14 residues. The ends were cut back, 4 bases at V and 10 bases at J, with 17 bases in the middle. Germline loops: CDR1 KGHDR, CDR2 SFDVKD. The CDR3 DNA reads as TGTGCCACCAGTGACCCGCGGTGGCTGACTGCGCAGTATTTT. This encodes CATSDPRWLTAQYF.

CDR3 DNA: TGCAGTGCTAAACAGGGATCCTATGGCTACACCTTC. Protein: CSAKQGSYGYTF. The J gene is TRBJ1-2, the V gene TRBV20-1; D might be TRBD1 (6 bases). Germline CDR1 reads DFQATT; CDR2 reads SNEGSKA (reference sequence). Trimming pared 4 bases from V and 4 bases from J, leaving 10 bases between. There are 12 residues in the CDR3.